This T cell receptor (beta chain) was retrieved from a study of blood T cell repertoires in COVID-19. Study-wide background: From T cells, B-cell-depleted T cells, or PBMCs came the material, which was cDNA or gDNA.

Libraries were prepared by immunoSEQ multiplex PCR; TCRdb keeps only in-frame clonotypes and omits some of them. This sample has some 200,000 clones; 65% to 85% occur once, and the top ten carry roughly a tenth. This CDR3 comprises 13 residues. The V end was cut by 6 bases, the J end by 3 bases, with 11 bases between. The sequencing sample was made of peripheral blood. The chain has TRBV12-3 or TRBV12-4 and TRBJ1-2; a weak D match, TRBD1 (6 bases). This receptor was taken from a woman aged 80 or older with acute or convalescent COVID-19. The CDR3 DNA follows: TGTGCCAGCAGGTGGGCAGGGGACTATGGCTACACCTTC. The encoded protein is CASRWAGDYGYTF.